The clone carrying this T cell receptor beta chain was seen only once. The antigen is unknown. V was clipped by 5 bases and J by 1 base, with 8 bases between them. The CDR3 length is 13 residues. Template material for TCR beta VDJ and CDR3 profiling consisted of genomic DNA. MiXCR was run by TCRdb on the reads, yielding one entry per CDR3 protein. The top ten hold 4% of the sample, which has hundreds of thousands of distinct CDR3 sequences, 65% to 80% seen once. This record belongs to a study of CD8+CD57+ T cells in acquired aplastic anemia. About the research overall: Sorted CD4+ and CD8+ cells gave a mean 3.2 ug DNA, range roughly 0.2 to 27.4 ug. Approximately 11 million reads were obtained on average for healthy donor CD4+ cells.

The study's findings and limits: Some 30 shared CD8+ CDR3s appeared highly expressed within patients' immunodominant clones. Controls and patients did not differ significantly in CD8+ Simpson's diversity.

The sample consisted of sorted CD4+, CD8+, or CD8+CD57+ T cells (not recorded which) from PBMCs. The chain links TRBV12-3 or TRBV12-4 to TRBJ1-1; D gene ambiguous. This receptor was taken from a human donor in good health, serving as a control. The CDR3 DNA reads TGTGCCAGCAGTCCCGCTGAGAACACTGAAGCTTTCTTT. Residues: CASSPAENTEAFF.